This T cell receptor beta chain was profiled in a study of control samples from healthy donors and cancer patients. The CDR3 has 18 residues. Germline lookup yields CDR1 MGHRA and CDR2 YSYEKL. The junction had 15 bases not matched to a gene; V was cut back by 4 bases and J by 3 bases. Produced via immunoSEQ multiplex PCR; TCRdb's table is partial and in-frame only. The sample consists of 150,000 to 160,000 clones, roughly 93% of them appearing once. Sample: blood. The clonotype comes from a man aged 50-60 years in good health. The chain couples TRBV4-1 to TRBJ2-7; 10 nucleotides match TRBD1. The CDR3 DNA is TGCGCCAGCAGCCTGTATGGGACAGGGGTAGTATGGGGCTACGAGCAGTACTTC. The encoded protein is CASSLYGTGVVWGYEQYF.